These T cell receptor beta chains were read from a single sample in a study of regulatory T cells in long-lasting Graves disease. TCRdb itself ran the multiplex PCR reads through MiXCR, one entry per CDR3 protein. Here the sample spans 350,000 to 500,000 distinct CDR3 sequences, about 16% being singletons. These same data were also listed under a study on T cells in Graves' hyperthyroidism and ophthalmopathy.

This material consisted of peripheral blood mononuclear cells (PBMCs), taken at new diagnosis, from a patient treated with antithyroid drugs. These receptors were taken from a woman aged 25-40 years with Graves disease. Both conserved end residues are part of each CDR3. D genes are given only for firm matches. Clone size appears in some rows only: once, few, many, or a class for an expanded clone.

J gene: TRBJ2-7; clone size: NA; V gene: TRBV29-1; D gene: TRBD2; CDR3 protein: CSVGSSGASEQYF; CDR3 DNA: TGCAGCGTTGGTTCTAGCGGCGCTAGCGAGCAGTACTTC
J gene: TRBJ2-7; clone size: NA; V gene: TRBV12-3/TRBV12-4; D gene: TRBD2; CDR3 protein: CASSPTSGRYYEQYF; CDR3 DNA: TGTGCCAGCAGTCCGACTAGCGGGAGATACTACGAGCAGTACTTC
J gene: TRBJ1-1; clone size: NA; V gene: TRBV9; D gene: NA; CDR3 protein: CASSGHGSNTEAFF; CDR3 DNA: TGTGCCAGCAGCGGACATGGGTCGAACACTGAAGCTTTCTTT
J gene: TRBJ2-3; clone size: many; V gene: TRBV2; D gene: NA; CDR3 protein: CASSLWLLGDTQYF; CDR3 DNA: TGTGCCAGCAGTCTTTGGCTCTTAGGGGATACGCAGTATTTT
J gene: TRBJ2-1; clone size: few; V gene: TRBV7-9; D gene: TRBD2; CDR3 protein: CASSTAGLVVNEQFF; CDR3 DNA: TGTGCCAGCAGTACGGCGGGACTAGTAGTAAATGAGCAGTTCTTC
J gene: TRBJ2-3; clone size: many; V gene: TRBV11-2; D gene: NA; CDR3 protein: CASSLNSGSSTDTQYF; CDR3 DNA: TGTGCCAGCAGCTTAAATAGCGGTTCCAGCACAGATACGCAGTATTTT
J gene: TRBJ2-1; clone size: many; V gene: TRBV3-1; D gene: TRBD2; CDR3 protein: CASSFSGSGNEQFF; CDR3 DNA: TGTGCCAGCAGCTTCAGCGGGAGTGGGAATGAGCAGTTCTTC
J gene: TRBJ2-3; clone size: many; V gene: TRBV20-1; D gene: NA; CDR3 protein: CSAGQGPDTQYF; CDR3 DNA: TGCAGTGCCGGGCAGGGCCCAGATACGCAGTATTTT
J gene: TRBJ2-3; clone size: many; V gene: TRBV20-1; D gene: NA; CDR3 protein: CSAHYRERTDTQYF; CDR3 DNA: TGCAGTGCCCATTACAGGGAGCGGACAGATACGCAGTATTTT
J gene: TRBJ2-7; clone size: NA; V gene: TRBV11-2; D gene: TRBD2; CDR3 protein: CASSPSSGRRGSYEQYF; CDR3 DNA: TGTGCCAGCAGCCCCTCTAGCGGGAGGAGGGGGTCCTACGAGCAGTACTTC
J gene: TRBJ2-1; clone size: many; V gene: TRBV15; D gene: TRBD2; CDR3 protein: CATSRASGSAYEQFF; CDR3 DNA: TGTGCCACCAGCAGAGCTAGCGGGAGTGCGTATGAGCAGTTCTTC
J gene: TRBJ2-2; clone size: many; V gene: TRBV7-8; D gene: NA; CDR3 protein: CASSLAVGGGRNTGELFF; CDR3 DNA: TGTGCCAGCAGCTTAGCGGTCGGGGGCGGGAGGAACACCGGGGAGCTGTTTTTT
J gene: TRBJ1-1; clone size: NA; V gene: TRBV29-1; D gene: NA; CDR3 protein: CSVARQANTEAFF; CDR3 DNA: TGCAGCGTTGCCCGACAGGCGAACACTGAAGCTTTCTTT
J gene: TRBJ2-5; clone size: many; V gene: TRBV7-8; D gene: TRBD1; CDR3 protein: CASSFLRTGQETQYF; CDR3 DNA: TGTGCCAGCAGCTTCTTACGGACAGGGCAAGAGACCCAGTACTTC
J gene: TRBJ1-1; clone size: many; V gene: TRBV20-1; D gene: NA; CDR3 protein: CSARDPGGTEAFF; CDR3 DNA: TGCAGTGCTAGAGATCCTGGAGGGACTGAAGCTTTCTTT
J gene: TRBJ2-2; clone size: NA; V gene: TRBV29-1; D gene: NA; CDR3 protein: CSVSPMVGGELFF; CDR3 DNA: TGCAGCGTATCACCCATGGTCGGCGGGGAGCTGTTTTTT
J gene: TRBJ2-3; clone size: many; V gene: TRBV5-1; D gene: NA; CDR3 protein: CASSSTTDTQYF; CDR3 DNA: TGTGCCAGCAGTTCGACGACAGATACGCAGTATTTT